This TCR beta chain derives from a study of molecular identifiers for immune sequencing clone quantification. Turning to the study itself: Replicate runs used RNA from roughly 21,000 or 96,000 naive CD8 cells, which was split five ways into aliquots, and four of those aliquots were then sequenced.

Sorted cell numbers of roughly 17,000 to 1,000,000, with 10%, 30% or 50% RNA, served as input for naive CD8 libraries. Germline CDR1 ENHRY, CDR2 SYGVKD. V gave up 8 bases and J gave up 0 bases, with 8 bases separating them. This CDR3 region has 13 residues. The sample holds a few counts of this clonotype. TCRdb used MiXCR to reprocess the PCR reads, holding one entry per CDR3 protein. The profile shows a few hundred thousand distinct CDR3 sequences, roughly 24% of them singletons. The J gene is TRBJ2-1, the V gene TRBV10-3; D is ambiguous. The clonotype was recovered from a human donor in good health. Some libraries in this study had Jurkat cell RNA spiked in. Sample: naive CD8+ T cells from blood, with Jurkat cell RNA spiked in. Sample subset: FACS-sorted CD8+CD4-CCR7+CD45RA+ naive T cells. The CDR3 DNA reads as TGTGCCATCTCGGTGACCTCCTACAATGAGCAGTTCTTC. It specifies CAISVTSYNEQFF.